This is a list of T cell receptor beta chains from one sample in a study of human T cells and chemical hapten exposure. Each CDR3 protein is one row after TCRdb ran MiXCR on the RACE reads. In the table there are under 75,000 distinct CDR3 sequences, 11% of which are singletons. The sequences come from whole blood, collected in connection with sensitization to the hapten diphenylcyclopropenone (DPC). Every receptor here comes from a woman aged 45 to 65 with alopecia areata. Some clones in this sample may be carry-over from other donors' samples. The CDR3 runs from the conserved cysteine through the conserved F or W. Fields, in order: J gene, V gene, clone size, D gene, CDR3 protein, CDR3 DNA. The D gene is left open where the match is weak. The size field is filled for only some rows; it gives once, few, many or a size class.

>TRBJ2-7|TRBV7-2|many|.
CASSPPPLGHEQYF
TGTGCCAGCAGCCCACCCCCACTCGGGCACGAGCAGTACTTC
>TRBJ2-2|TRBV20-1|many|.
CSATGSWTGELFF
TGCAGTGCTACCGGGAGTTGGACCGGGGAGCTGTTTTTT
>TRBJ2-5|TRBV10-3|.|.
CAISDGVEEKETQYF
TGTGCCATCAGTGATGGAGTGGAGGAGAAAGAGACCCAGTACTTC
>TRBJ2-1|TRBV28|.|TRBD1
CASSLSGWGQNNEQFF
TGTGCCAGCAGTTTATCAGGATGGGGACAGAACAATGAGCAGTTCTTC
>TRBJ1-1|TRBV5-1|many|.
CASSFKGDTEAFF
TGCGCCAGCAGCTTTAAAGGGGACACTGAAGCTTTCTTT
>TRBJ1-1|TRBV29-1|.|.
CSGRRTDANTEAFF
TGCAGCGGGCGGCGGACAGATGCGAACACTGAAGCTTTCTTT
>TRBJ2-3|TRBV11-2|few|TRBD2
CASSLDALAVRTDTQYF
TGTGCCAGCAGCTTAGACGCGCTAGCGGTGAGGACAGATACGCAGTATTTT
>TRBJ2-3|TRBV21-1|.|.
CASQSKSKQYF
TGTGCCAGCCAGTCCAAGAGTAAGCAGTATTTT
>TRBJ1-4|TRBV7-9|few|.
CASSLIQNEKLFF
TGTGCCAGCAGCTTAATCCAGAATGAAAAACTGTTTTTT
>TRBJ2-7|TRBV29-1|.|.
CSVADGYEQYF
TGCAGCGTTGCCGACGGCTACGAGCAGTACTTC
>TRBJ1-2|TRBV4-3|.|.
CASSQDKGPYGYTF
TGCGCCAGCAGCCAAGATAAGGGACCATATGGCTACACCTTC
>TRBJ2-3|TRBV7-2|many|.
CASSTPSRSTQYF
TGTGCCAGCAGTACGCCATCGAGGAGTACGCAGTATTTT
>TRBJ2-5|TRBV7-2|few|.
CASSLGSRRETQYF
TGTGCCAGCAGCTTAGGGTCTAGACGTGAGACCCAGTACTTC
>TRBJ2-2|TRBV7-2|.|.
CASRKLNTGELFF
TGTGCCAGCAGGAAACTGAACACCGGGGAGCTGTTTTTT
>TRBJ2-2|TRBV11-2|.|.
CASSLDTLGELFF
TGTGCCAGCAGCTTAGACACCCTAGGGGAGCTGTTTTTT
>TRBJ1-2|TRBV9|many|.
CASSVASMKNYGYTF
TGTGCCAGCAGCGTTGCGTCGATGAAGAACTATGGCTACACCTTC
>TRBJ2-2|TRBV18|few|.
CASSSRDTGELFF
TGTGCCAGCTCTTCCCGAGACACCGGGGAGCTGTTTTTT
>TRBJ1-6|TRBV20-1|many|.
CSSGGGLSYNSPLHF
TGCAGTTCAGGCGGGGGACTCTCCTATAATTCACCCCTCCACTTT
>TRBJ2-3|TRBV9|.|.
CASSVAVYSTDTQYF
TGTGCCAGCAGCGTAGCGGTGTATAGCACAGATACGCAGTATTTT
>TRBJ2-7|TRBV6-2/TRBV6-3|many|.
CASSATYEQYF
TGTGCCAGCAGTGCCACTTACGAGCAGTACTTC
>TRBJ2-1|TRBV6-2/TRBV6-3|few|.
CASSYRGWEQFF
TGTGCCAGCAGTTACCGGGGCTGGGAGCAGTTCTTC
>TRBJ2-2|TRBV2|few|.
CASSVMSSGNTGELFF
TGTGCCAGCAGTGTAATGTCCTCGGGAAACACCGGGGAGCTGTTTTTT
>TRBJ1-2|TRBV7-2|.|TRBD1
CASWDPGQGVHGYTF
TGTGCCAGCTGGGACCCGGGACAGGGAGTTCATGGCTACACCTTC
>TRBJ2-5|TRBV12-3/TRBV12-4|many|TRBD1
CASSFPGGQETQYF
TGTGCCAGCAGTTTTCCAGGGGGCCAAGAGACCCAGTACTTC
>TRBJ2-1|TRBV7-8|few|TRBD2
CASRSSGSAYNEQFF
TGTGCCAGCAGATCAAGCGGGAGCGCCTACAATGAGCAGTTCTTC
>TRBJ1-4|TRBV12-3/TRBV12-4|many|.
CASSSGIEDLKLFF
TGTGCCAGCAGTTCCGGGATAGAGGATCTAAAACTGTTTTTT
>TRBJ2-7|TRBV14|few|TRBD1
CASSLQGSSSYEQYF
TGTGCCAGCAGCCTACAGGGGTCAAGCTCCTACGAGCAGTACTTC
>TRBJ1-1|TRBV6-1|few|.
CASSVRFWVEAFF
TGTGCCAGCAGTGTTCGGTTTTGGGTTGAAGCTTTCTTT
>TRBJ2-3|TRBV9|.|TRBD2
CASSFGGAGDTQYF
TGTGCCAGCAGCTTCGGGGGGGCTGGAGATACGCAGTATTTT
>TRBJ2-5|TRBV15|many|.
CATSREQVLQETQYF
TGTGCCACCAGCAGAGAACAGGTACTTCAAGAGACCCAGTACTTC
>TRBJ2-2|TRBV20-1|.|TRBD1
CSARRAGGLGELFF
TGCAGTGCTAGAAGGGCAGGGGGCCTCGGGGAGCTGTTTTTT
>TRBJ2-2|TRBV9|few|.
CASSVTGTGELFF
TGTGCCAGCAGCGTCACAGGCACCGGGGAGCTGTTTTTT
>TRBJ2-7|TRBV7-2|.|.
CASSSQGGGEQYF
TGTGCCAGCAGCTCACAGGGAGGTGGCGAGCAGTACTTC
>TRBJ2-3|TRBV4-3|few|TRBD1
CASSQDHLVTGIGDTQYF
TGCGCCAGCAGCCAAGATCATCTCGTGACAGGGATCGGAGATACGCAGTATTTT
>TRBJ1-1|TRBV7-2|.|.
CASSDTDEAFF
TGTGCCAGCAGCGACACGGATGAAGCTTTCTTT
>TRBJ2-2|TRBV5-5|.|.
CASSLIPTGGPNTGELFF
TGTGCCAGCAGCTTAATTCCGACGGGCGGTCCGAACACCGGGGAGCTGTTTTTT
>TRBJ1-3|TRBV29-1|.|.
CSVDEGTSGNTIYF
TGCAGCGTTGATGAGGGGACATCTGGAAACACCATATATTTT
>TRBJ2-2|TRBV7-8|many|TRBD2
CASSLLAGGNTGELFF
TGTGCCAGCAGCCTCTTAGCGGGGGGCAACACCGGGGAGCTGTTTTTT
>TRBJ1-5|TRBV15|many|.
CATRRGDQPQHF
TGTGCCACCCGCAGGGGTGATCAGCCCCAGCATTTT
>TRBJ2-7|TRBV6-5|.|.
CASSWGDGAYEQYF
TGTGCCAGCAGTTGGGGGGACGGGGCCTACGAGCAGTACTTC
>TRBJ2-1|TRBV6-5|many|TRBD2
CASSYSTSGGDEQFF
TGTGCCAGCAGTTACTCCACTAGCGGGGGGGATGAGCAGTTCTTC
>TRBJ2-5|TRBV11-2|many|TRBD1
CASSNLRGRTQTQYF
TGTGCCAGCAGCAATCTCAGGGGGCGCACGCAGACCCAGTACTTC
>TRBJ1-4|TRBV5-5|few|.
CASLENPGGEKLFF
TGTGCCAGCCTGGAGAATCCGGGAGGTGAAAAACTGTTTTTT
>TRBJ2-5|TRBV7-9|many|TRBD2
CASSLGLAGLQETQYF
TGTGCCAGCAGCTTAGGACTAGCGGGACTCCAAGAGACCCAGTACTTC
>TRBJ2-7|TRBV6-1|many|.
CASSEVFYEQYF
TGTGCCAGCAGTGAAGTGTTCTACGAGCAGTACTTC
>TRBJ1-2|TRBV6-1|.|.
CASSENRVNYGYTF
TGTGCCAGCAGTGAAAACAGAGTGAACTATGGCTACACCTTC
>TRBJ2-3|TRBV12-3/TRBV12-4|few|.
CASSLFGPDTQYF
TGTGCCAGCAGTTTATTTGGGCCAGATACGCAGTATTTT
>TRBJ1-5|TRBV28|many|.
CASYHGGFNQPQHF
TGTGCCAGCTATCACGGGGGATTCAATCAGCCCCAGCATTTT
>TRBJ2-5|TRBV28|.|TRBD2
CASGPGGEETQYF
TGTGCCAGCGGACCCGGGGGGGAGGAGACCCAGTACTTC